Listed below are T cell receptor beta chains from one sample, sequenced in a study of siplizumab effects on memory and regulatory T cells. Clones were sequenced by immunoSEQ multiplex PCR, and TCRdb holds only the in-frame ones, with some missing. The table includes around 100,000 clones, roughly 94% detected once. Material: Tregs sorted from blood. Every receptor here comes from a human donor in good health. Both conserved end residues are part of each CDR3. A D gene is named only where the DNA matches it firmly. Clone size is shown for a subset of rows, as once, few, many or a class of expanded clone.

clone_size: -
d_call: -
j_call: TRBJ2-3
v_call: TRBV6-5
cdr3_nt: TGTGCCAGCAGTTACTCAGGGACTCGCACAGATACGCAGTATTTT
cdr3_aa: CASSYSGTRTDTQYF

clone_size: -
d_call: -
j_call: TRBJ2-3
v_call: TRBV9
cdr3_nt: TGTGCCAGCAGCGCCCCTTGGGAAGGCACAGATACGCAGTATTTT
cdr3_aa: CASSAPWEGTDTQYF

clone_size: -
d_call: -
j_call: TRBJ2-7
v_call: TRBV14
cdr3_nt: TGTGCCAGCAGCCAAAGCCGGGAGATAAGGGACGAGCAGTACTTC
cdr3_aa: CASSQSREIRDEQYF

clone_size: -
d_call: -
j_call: TRBJ2-7
v_call: TRBV28
cdr3_nt: TGTGCCAGCACCTCACCCGGGGGCGAGCAGTACTTC
cdr3_aa: CASTSPGGEQYF

clone_size: -
d_call: -
j_call: TRBJ2-7
v_call: TRBV18
cdr3_nt: TGTGCCAGCTCACCGGGACCTCCCTACGAGCAGTACTTC
cdr3_aa: CASSPGPPYEQYF

clone_size: -
d_call: -
j_call: TRBJ2-5
v_call: TRBV18
cdr3_nt: TGTGCCAGCTCACCATTGGGCCAAGAGACCCAGTACTTC
cdr3_aa: CASSPLGQETQYF

clone_size: -
d_call: TRBD1
j_call: TRBJ2-6
v_call: TRBV10-1
cdr3_nt: TGCGCCAGCAGTGAGGGGACAGGGGCTGGGGCCAACGTCCTGACTTTC
cdr3_aa: CASSEGTGAGANVLTF

clone_size: -
d_call: TRBD2
j_call: TRBJ2-1
v_call: TRBV5-1
cdr3_nt: TGCGCCAGCAGCGTTAGCGGGAGCTCCTACAATGAGCAGTTCTTC
cdr3_aa: CASSVSGSSYNEQFF

clone_size: -
d_call: -
j_call: TRBJ1-2
v_call: TRBV15
cdr3_nt: TGTGCCACCAGCAGAGATGTCCGCAGGGCTAACTATGGCTACACCTTC
cdr3_aa: CATSRDVRRANYGYTF

clone_size: -
d_call: -
j_call: TRBJ2-3
v_call: TRBV7-9
cdr3_nt: TGTGCCAGCAGATCGGGGTCAGATACGCAGTATTTT
cdr3_aa: CASRSGSDTQYF

clone_size: -
d_call: TRBD1
j_call: TRBJ2-1
v_call: TRBV27
cdr3_nt: TGTGCCAGCAGTCCCAAGGGCAGGGGGCTCCTCGTTTACAATGAGCAGTTCTTC
cdr3_aa: CASSPKGRGLLVYNEQFF

clone_size: -
d_call: TRBD2
j_call: TRBJ2-1
v_call: TRBV29-1
cdr3_nt: TGCAGCGTCGGGACTAGCGGGAGTTTCGGTGAGCAGTTCTTC
cdr3_aa: CSVGTSGSFGEQFF

clone_size: -
d_call: TRBD2
j_call: TRBJ2-3
v_call: TRBV4-1
cdr3_nt: TGCGCCAGCAGCCAGACTAGCGGGAGTTTACCAGATACGCAGTATTTT
cdr3_aa: CASSQTSGSLPDTQYF

clone_size: -
d_call: -
j_call: TRBJ2-2
v_call: TRBV6-4
cdr3_nt: TGTGCCAGCAGTGATACACAGGATAACACCGGGGAGCTGTTTTTT
cdr3_aa: CASSDTQDNTGELFF

clone_size: -
d_call: TRBD2
j_call: TRBJ2-7
v_call: TRBV6-5
cdr3_nt: TGTGCCAGCAGGTCGTCGGGAGGGACCTACGAGCAGTACTTC
cdr3_aa: CASRSSGGTYEQYF

clone_size: -
d_call: -
j_call: TRBJ1-5
v_call: TRBV28
cdr3_nt: TGTGCCAGCAGTTTATGGGGTCCGGGCCAGCCCCAGCATTTT
cdr3_aa: CASSLWGPGQPQHF

clone_size: -
d_call: TRBD2
j_call: TRBJ2-1
v_call: TRBV10-2
cdr3_nt: TGCGCCAGCAGTGAGTCAAAGTCACTAGCGGGAGTTTATGAGCAGTTCTTC
cdr3_aa: CASSESKSLAGVYEQFF

clone_size: once
d_call: -
j_call: TRBJ2-1
v_call: TRBV6-1
cdr3_nt: TGCGCGACTGGTCAAAATGAGCAGTTCTTC
cdr3_aa: CATGQNEQFF

clone_size: -
d_call: -
j_call: TRBJ1-5
v_call: TRBV28
cdr3_nt: TGTGCCAGCAGTCAAGAGCTCCAGCCCCAGCATTTT
cdr3_aa: CASSQELQPQHF

clone_size: -
d_call: -
j_call: TRBJ2-3
v_call: TRBV5-1
cdr3_nt: TGCGCCAGCAGCTTGGACAGGCCGGATACGCAGTATTTT
cdr3_aa: CASSLDRPDTQYF

clone_size: -
d_call: -
j_call: TRBJ1-3
v_call: TRBV7-9
cdr3_nt: TGTGCCAGCAGCTCAACGGGGGCTGGAAACACCATATATTTT
cdr3_aa: CASSSTGAGNTIYF

clone_size: -
d_call: -
j_call: TRBJ1-2
v_call: TRBV11-3
cdr3_nt: TGTGCCAGCAGCTTATCCGGGATCGGCTACACCTTC
cdr3_aa: CASSLSGIGYTF

clone_size: -
d_call: -
j_call: TRBJ2-2
v_call: TRBV5-1
cdr3_nt: TGCGCCAGCAGCTTCGGGGGCAAGGGCGGGGAGCTGTTTTTT
cdr3_aa: CASSFGGKGGELFF

clone_size: -
d_call: -
j_call: TRBJ1-1
v_call: TRBV19
cdr3_nt: TGTGCCAGTAGTATAGGGCAGTACACTGAAGCTTTCTTT
cdr3_aa: CASSIGQYTEAFF

clone_size: -
d_call: -
j_call: TRBJ2-3
v_call: TRBV27
cdr3_nt: TGTGCCAGCAGCCCGAGACTCCAGTCGGATACGCAGTATTTT
cdr3_aa: CASSPRLQSDTQYF

clone_size: -
d_call: -
j_call: TRBJ2-7
v_call: TRBV7-2
cdr3_nt: TGTGCCAGCAGCTTAGCGGGTGGGGCCTACGAGCAGTACTTC
cdr3_aa: CASSLAGGAYEQYF

clone_size: -
d_call: -
j_call: TRBJ2-1
v_call: TRBV7-9
cdr3_nt: TGTGCCAGCAGACCCGACCCCCGGTCAGGCGAGCAGTTCTTC
cdr3_aa: CASRPDPRSGEQFF

clone_size: -
d_call: TRBD1
j_call: TRBJ1-1
v_call: TRBV28
cdr3_nt: TGTGCCAGCGGACTAGGACAGGGGTTGGGTGCTTTCTTT
cdr3_aa: CASGLGQGLGAFF

clone_size: -
d_call: -
j_call: TRBJ2-5
v_call: TRBV6-6
cdr3_nt: TGTGCCAGCAGTTACAATCTCGGACGTCCCGAGACCCAGTACTTC
cdr3_aa: CASSYNLGRPETQYF

clone_size: -
d_call: TRBD2
j_call: TRBJ2-1
v_call: TRBV5-1
cdr3_nt: TGCGCCAGCAGCCGGACTAGCGGGCGAGATTACAATGAGCAGTTCTTC
cdr3_aa: CASSRTSGRDYNEQFF

clone_size: -
d_call: -
j_call: TRBJ2-3
v_call: TRBV18
cdr3_nt: TGTGCCAGCTCACCACGGGCGGAGGGCACAGATACGCAGTATTTT
cdr3_aa: CASSPRAEGTDTQYF

clone_size: -
d_call: TRBD1
j_call: TRBJ2-5
v_call: TRBV10-1
cdr3_nt: TGCGCCAGCAGTGACGACAGGGGGTTAGGTTGGACCCAGTACTTC
cdr3_aa: CASSDDRGLGWTQYF

clone_size: -
d_call: -
j_call: TRBJ1-2
v_call: TRBV6-6
cdr3_nt: TGTGCCAGCAGTAAAAGGGAGGGGTTTGATGGCTACACCTTC
cdr3_aa: CASSKREGFDGYTF

clone_size: -
d_call: -
j_call: TRBJ1-1
v_call: TRBV10-3
cdr3_nt: TGTGCCATCAGTGAGTCGAGCGGAGAAGCTTTCTTT
cdr3_aa: CAISESSGEAFF

clone_size: -
d_call: TRBD1
j_call: TRBJ1-2
v_call: TRBV6-1
cdr3_nt: TGTGCCAGCAGTCGTACAGGGGAGGTCACCTTC
cdr3_aa: CASSRTGEVTF

clone_size: once
d_call: -
j_call: TRBJ2-3
v_call: TRBV25-1
cdr3_nt: TGTGCCAGCAGTGCGCCCCCCACAGATACGCAGTATTTT
cdr3_aa: CASSAPPTDTQYF

clone_size: -
d_call: TRBD1
j_call: TRBJ2-7
v_call: TRBV7-9
cdr3_nt: TGTGCCAGCAGCCTCGGGACAGGGGGTCAATACGAGCAGTACTTC
cdr3_aa: CASSLGTGGQYEQYF

clone_size: -
d_call: -
j_call: TRBJ2-7
v_call: TRBV6-5
cdr3_nt: TGTGCCAGCGGAAGTTTTCAGGGGAGCTCCTACGAGCAGTACTTC
cdr3_aa: CASGSFQGSSYEQYF

clone_size: -
d_call: -
j_call: TRBJ2-7
v_call: TRBV21-1
cdr3_nt: TGTGCCAGCAGCAGTGCGAACACCGAGCAGTACTTC
cdr3_aa: CASSSANTEQYF

clone_size: -
d_call: -
j_call: TRBJ2-4
v_call: TRBV7-2
cdr3_nt: TGTGCCAGCAGCATTCGGCGCCAAGACATTCAGTACTTC
cdr3_aa: CASSIRRQDIQYF

clone_size: -
d_call: -
j_call: TRBJ1-1
v_call: TRBV11-2
cdr3_nt: TGTGCCAGCAGCTTGGGCCTGAACACTGAAGCTTTCTTT
cdr3_aa: CASSLGLNTEAFF

clone_size: -
d_call: TRBD1
j_call: TRBJ1-2
v_call: TRBV19
cdr3_nt: TGTGCCAGTAGTAACCGGGACAGGCCCTTAGTCACCTATGGCTACACCTTC
cdr3_aa: CASSNRDRPLVTYGYTF

clone_size: -
d_call: TRBD2
j_call: TRBJ2-7
v_call: TRBV9
cdr3_nt: TGTGCCAGCAGCGTAGCCGGGACTACCTTTTACGAGCAGTACTTC
cdr3_aa: CASSVAGTTFYEQYF

clone_size: -
d_call: -
j_call: TRBJ1-1
v_call: TRBV5-4
cdr3_nt: TGTGCCAGCAGCTTGGGGCGGGGGGGCACTGAAGCTTTCTTT
cdr3_aa: CASSLGRGGTEAFF

clone_size: -
d_call: TRBD2
j_call: TRBJ2-7
v_call: TRBV27
cdr3_nt: TGTGCCAGCAGTTTATCCCTCGCGGGAGTCTACGAGCAGTACTTC
cdr3_aa: CASSLSLAGVYEQYF

clone_size: -
d_call: TRBD2
j_call: TRBJ2-7
v_call: TRBV6-5
cdr3_nt: TGTGCCACTTTGTCCGGGACTAGCGGGTACGAGCAGTACTTC
cdr3_aa: CATLSGTSGYEQYF

clone_size: -
d_call: TRBD1
j_call: TRBJ2-3
v_call: TRBV14
cdr3_nt: TGTGCCAGCAGCCTTCGGACAGGCTCCTCGACGGATACGCAGTATTTT
cdr3_aa: CASSLRTGSSTDTQYF

clone_size: -
d_call: -
j_call: TRBJ2-5
v_call: TRBV19
cdr3_nt: TGTGCCAGTAGTATAGGACTCCGGACGTTCGTCCAAGAGACCCAGTACTTC
cdr3_aa: CASSIGLRTFVQETQYF

clone_size: -
d_call: TRBD2
j_call: TRBJ2-5
v_call: TRBV2
cdr3_nt: TGTGCCAGCAGTATCACTAGCGGGGCAGGAGAGACCCAGTACTTC
cdr3_aa: CASSITSGAGETQYF

clone_size: -
d_call: -
j_call: TRBJ2-5
v_call: TRBV5-1
cdr3_nt: TGCGCCAGCAGCTTGGTGGTGACAGTCCTTGACGAGACCCAGTACTTC
cdr3_aa: CASSLVVTVLDETQYF

clone_size: -
d_call: -
j_call: TRBJ2-3
v_call: TRBV11-3
cdr3_nt: TGTGCCAGCAGCTTAGGTGGCACAGATACGCAGTATTTT
cdr3_aa: CASSLGGTDTQYF

clone_size: -
d_call: TRBD2
j_call: TRBJ2-1
v_call: TRBV11-3
cdr3_nt: TGTGCCAGCAGCCCCCGGGTGGCTAGCGGGATGGTAAATGAGCAGTTCTTC
cdr3_aa: CASSPRVASGMVNEQFF

clone_size: -
d_call: TRBD1
j_call: TRBJ2-1
v_call: TRBV11-1
cdr3_nt: TGTGCCAGCAGCTCTGCCTCGGTAACCAGGGGGCTTAATGAGCAGTTCTTC
cdr3_aa: CASSSASVTRGLNEQFF

clone_size: -
d_call: -
j_call: TRBJ2-3
v_call: TRBV7-3
cdr3_nt: TGTGCCAGCAGCTTAGGCCAGGTGGCAGATACGCAGTATTTT
cdr3_aa: CASSLGQVADTQYF

clone_size: -
d_call: -
j_call: TRBJ2-7
v_call: TRBV5-1
cdr3_nt: TGCGCCAGCAGCTCTAACGCTTACGAGCAGTACTTC
cdr3_aa: CASSSNAYEQYF

clone_size: -
d_call: -
j_call: TRBJ2-7
v_call: TRBV18
cdr3_nt: TGTGCCAGCTCACCACCCCAGTCCTACGAGCAGTACTTC
cdr3_aa: CASSPPQSYEQYF

clone_size: -
d_call: -
j_call: TRBJ2-5
v_call: TRBV7-2
cdr3_nt: TGTGCCAGCAGCACCAGTCAAGAGACCCAGTACTTC
cdr3_aa: CASSTSQETQYF

clone_size: -
d_call: TRBD1
j_call: TRBJ2-3
v_call: TRBV5-1
cdr3_nt: TGCGCCAGCAGCTTGACAGGGGGCGCAGATACGCAGTATTTT
cdr3_aa: CASSLTGGADTQYF

clone_size: -
d_call: TRBD2
j_call: TRBJ2-1
v_call: TRBV28
cdr3_nt: TGTGCCAGCAGTATCGGACTAGCAAGATACAATGAGCAGTTCTTC
cdr3_aa: CASSIGLARYNEQFF